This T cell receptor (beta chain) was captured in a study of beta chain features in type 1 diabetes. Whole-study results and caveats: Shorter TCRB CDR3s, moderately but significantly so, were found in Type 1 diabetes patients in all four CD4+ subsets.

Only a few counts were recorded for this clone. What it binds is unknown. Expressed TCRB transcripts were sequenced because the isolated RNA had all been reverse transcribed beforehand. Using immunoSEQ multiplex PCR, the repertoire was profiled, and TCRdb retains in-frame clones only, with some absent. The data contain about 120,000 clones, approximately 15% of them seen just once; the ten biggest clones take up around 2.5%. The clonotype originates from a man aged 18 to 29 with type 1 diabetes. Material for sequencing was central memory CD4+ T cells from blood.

This CDR3 reads CASSHRDRGPNTEAFF. CDR3 coding DNA: TGTGCCAGCAGCCACCGAGACAGGGGCCCGAACACTGAAGCTTTCTTT. J is TRBJ1-1 and V is TRBV4-2, with 8 bases identical to TRBD1. The germline V gene has CDR1 LGHNA and CDR2 YNFKEQ. The CDR3 sequence is 16 residues long. The junction had 7 bases not matched to a gene; V was cut back by 3 bases and J by 1 base.